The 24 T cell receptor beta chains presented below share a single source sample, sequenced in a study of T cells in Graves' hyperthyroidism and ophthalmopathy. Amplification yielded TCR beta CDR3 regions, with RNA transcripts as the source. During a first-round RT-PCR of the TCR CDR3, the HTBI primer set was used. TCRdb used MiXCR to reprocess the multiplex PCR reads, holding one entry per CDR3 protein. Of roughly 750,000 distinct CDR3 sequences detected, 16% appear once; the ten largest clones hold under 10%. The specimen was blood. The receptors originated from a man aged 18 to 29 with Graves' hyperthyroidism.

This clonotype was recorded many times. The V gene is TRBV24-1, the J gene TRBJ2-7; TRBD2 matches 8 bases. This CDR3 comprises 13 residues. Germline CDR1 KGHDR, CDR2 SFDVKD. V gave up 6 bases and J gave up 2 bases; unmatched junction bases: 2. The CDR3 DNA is TGTGCCACCAGTCCGCGGGGGGCCTACGAGCAGTACTTC. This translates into CATSPRGAYEQYF.

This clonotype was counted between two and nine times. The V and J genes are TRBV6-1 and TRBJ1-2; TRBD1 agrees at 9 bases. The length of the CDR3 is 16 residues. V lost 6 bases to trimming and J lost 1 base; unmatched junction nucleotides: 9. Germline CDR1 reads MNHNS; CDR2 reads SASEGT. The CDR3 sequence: CASSPRPGQGNYGYTF. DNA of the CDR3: TGTGCCAGCAGCCCACGCCCGGGACAGGGTAACTATGGCTACACCTTC.

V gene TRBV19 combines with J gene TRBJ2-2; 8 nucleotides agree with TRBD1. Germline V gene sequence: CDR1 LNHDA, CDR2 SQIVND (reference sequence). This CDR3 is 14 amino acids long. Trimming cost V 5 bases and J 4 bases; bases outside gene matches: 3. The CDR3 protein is CASSQGASTGELFF. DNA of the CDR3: TGTGCCAGTAGTCAGGGGGCAAGCACCGGGGAGCTGTTTTTT. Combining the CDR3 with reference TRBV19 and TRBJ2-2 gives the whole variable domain DGGITQSPKYLFRKEGQNVTLSCEQNLNHDAMYWYRQDPGQGLRLIYYSQIVNDFQKGDIAEGYSVSREKKESFPLTVTSAQKNPTAFYLCASSQGASTGELFFGEGSRLTVL.

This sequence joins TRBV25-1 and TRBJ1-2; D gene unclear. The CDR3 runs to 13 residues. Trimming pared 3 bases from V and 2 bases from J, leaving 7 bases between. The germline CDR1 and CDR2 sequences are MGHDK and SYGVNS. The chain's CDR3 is CASSDGQNYGYTF. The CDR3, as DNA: TGTGCCAGCAGTGACGGGCAGAACTATGGCTACACCTTC.

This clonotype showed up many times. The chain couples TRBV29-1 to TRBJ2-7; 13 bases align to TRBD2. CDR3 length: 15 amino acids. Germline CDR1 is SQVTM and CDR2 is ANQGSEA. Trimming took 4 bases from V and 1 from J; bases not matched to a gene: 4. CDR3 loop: CSVGLAGGRSYEQYF. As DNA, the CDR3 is TGCAGCGTTGGACTAGCGGGAGGACGTTCCTACGAGCAGTACTTC.

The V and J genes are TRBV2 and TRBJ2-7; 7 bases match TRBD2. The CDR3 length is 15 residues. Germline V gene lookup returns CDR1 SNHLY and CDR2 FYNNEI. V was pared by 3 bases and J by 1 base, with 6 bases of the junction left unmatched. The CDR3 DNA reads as TGTGCCAGCAGTGACTTCTGGGGAGGGTCCTACGAGCAGTACTTC. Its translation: CASSDFWGGSYEQYF.

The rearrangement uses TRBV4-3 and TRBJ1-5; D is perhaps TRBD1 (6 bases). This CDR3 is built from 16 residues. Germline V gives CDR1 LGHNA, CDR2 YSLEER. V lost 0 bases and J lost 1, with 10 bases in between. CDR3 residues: CASSQDLGGSNQPQHF. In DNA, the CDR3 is TGCGCCAGCAGCCAAGATTTAGGGGGAAGCAATCAGCCCCAGCATTTT.

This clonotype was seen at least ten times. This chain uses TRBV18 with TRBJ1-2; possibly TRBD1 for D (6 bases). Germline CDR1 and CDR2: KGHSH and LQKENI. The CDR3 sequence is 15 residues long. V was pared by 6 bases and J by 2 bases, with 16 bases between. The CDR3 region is CASSPTGPLNYGYTF. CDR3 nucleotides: TGTGCCAGCTCGCCCACAGGGCCTCTGAACTATGGCTACACCTTC.

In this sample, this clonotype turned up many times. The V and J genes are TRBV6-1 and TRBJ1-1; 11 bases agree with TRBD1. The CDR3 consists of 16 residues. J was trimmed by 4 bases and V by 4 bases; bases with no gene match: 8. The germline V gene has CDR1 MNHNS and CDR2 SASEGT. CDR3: CASSANPGTGGTEAFF. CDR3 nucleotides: TGTGCCAGCAGTGCTAACCCCGGGACAGGGGGCACTGAAGCTTTCTTT.

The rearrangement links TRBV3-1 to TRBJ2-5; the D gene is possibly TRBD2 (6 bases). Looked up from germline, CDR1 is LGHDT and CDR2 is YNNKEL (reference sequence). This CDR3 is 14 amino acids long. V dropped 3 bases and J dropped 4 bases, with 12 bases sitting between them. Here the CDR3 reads CASSHPGVGETQYF. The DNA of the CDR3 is TGTGCCAGCAGCCATCCGGGAGTTGGAGAGACCCAGTACTTC.

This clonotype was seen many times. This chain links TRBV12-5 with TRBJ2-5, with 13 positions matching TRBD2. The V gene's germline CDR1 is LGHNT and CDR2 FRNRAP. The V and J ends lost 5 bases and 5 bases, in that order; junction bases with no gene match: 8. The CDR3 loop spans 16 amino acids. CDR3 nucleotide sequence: TGTGCTAGTGGTCCGGGACTAGCGGGACCACGGGAGACCCAGTACTTC. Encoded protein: CASGPGLAGPRETQYF. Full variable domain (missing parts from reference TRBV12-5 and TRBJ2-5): DARVTQTPRHKVTEMGQEVTMRCQPILGHNTVFWYRQTMMQGLELLAYFRNRAPLDDSGMPKDRFSAEMPDATLATLKIQPSEPRDSAVYFCASGPGLAGPRETQYFGPGTRLLVL.

This chain's CDR3 is CAWSVFSEGTYEQYF. CDR3 nucleotides: TGTGCCTGGAGTGTATTCAGTGAGGGGACCTACGAGCAGTACTTC. This sequence joins TRBV30 and TRBJ2-7; D assignment may be TRBD1 or TRBD2 (5 bases each). The CDR3 has 15 residues. V lost 0 bases and J 2 bases, leaving 14 bases between the germline ends. CDR1 and CDR2 (germline): GTSNPN, SVGIG (reference sequence).

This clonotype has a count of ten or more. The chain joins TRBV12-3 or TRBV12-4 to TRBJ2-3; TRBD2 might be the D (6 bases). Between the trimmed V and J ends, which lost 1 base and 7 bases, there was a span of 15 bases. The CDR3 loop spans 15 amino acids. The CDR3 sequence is CASSLESQEGNTQYF. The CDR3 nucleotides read TGTGCCAGCAGTTTAGAGTCCCAGGAGGGAAATACGCAGTATTTT.

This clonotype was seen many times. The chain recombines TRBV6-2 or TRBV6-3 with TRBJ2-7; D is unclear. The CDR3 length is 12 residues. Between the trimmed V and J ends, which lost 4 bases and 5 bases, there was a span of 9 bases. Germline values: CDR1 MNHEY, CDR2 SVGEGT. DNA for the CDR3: TGTGCCAGCAGTTTCGGTTGGGACGAGCAGTACTTC. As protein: CASSFGWDEQYF.

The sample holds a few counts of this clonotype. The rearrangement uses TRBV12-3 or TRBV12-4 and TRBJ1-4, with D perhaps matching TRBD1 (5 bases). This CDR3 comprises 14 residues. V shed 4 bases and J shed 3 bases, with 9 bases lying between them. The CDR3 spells CASSWGRANEKLFF. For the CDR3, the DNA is TGTGCCAGCAGTTGGGGACGGGCTAATGAAAAACTGTTTTTT.

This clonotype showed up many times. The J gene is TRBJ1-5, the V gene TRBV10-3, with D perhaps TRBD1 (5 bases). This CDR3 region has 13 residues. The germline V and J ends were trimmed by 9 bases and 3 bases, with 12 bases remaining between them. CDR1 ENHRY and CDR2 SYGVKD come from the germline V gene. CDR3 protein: CAIKQDLNQPQHF. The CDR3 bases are TGTGCCATAAAACAGGACCTCAATCAGCCCCAGCATTTT.

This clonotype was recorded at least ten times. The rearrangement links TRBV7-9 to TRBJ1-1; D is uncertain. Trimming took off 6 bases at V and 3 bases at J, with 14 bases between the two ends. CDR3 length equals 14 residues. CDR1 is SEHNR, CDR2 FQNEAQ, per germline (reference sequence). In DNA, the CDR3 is TGTGCCAGCAGTCTAGATTCAACAGACACTGAAGCTTTCTTT. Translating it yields CASSLDSTDTEAFF.

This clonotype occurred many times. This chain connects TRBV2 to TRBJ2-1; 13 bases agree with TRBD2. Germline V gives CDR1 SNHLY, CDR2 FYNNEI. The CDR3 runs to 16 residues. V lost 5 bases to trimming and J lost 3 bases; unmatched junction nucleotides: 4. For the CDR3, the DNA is TGTGCCAGCAGTTCCGGGACTAGCGGGAACTACAATGAGCAGTTCTTC. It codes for CASSSGTSGNYNEQFF.

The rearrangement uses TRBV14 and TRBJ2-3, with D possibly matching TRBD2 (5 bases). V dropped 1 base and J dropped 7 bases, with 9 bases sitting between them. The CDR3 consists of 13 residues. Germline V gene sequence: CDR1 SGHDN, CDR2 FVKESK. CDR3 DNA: TGTGCCAGCAGCCAAGCACTAGTAAATACGCAGTATTTT. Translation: CASSQALVNTQYF.

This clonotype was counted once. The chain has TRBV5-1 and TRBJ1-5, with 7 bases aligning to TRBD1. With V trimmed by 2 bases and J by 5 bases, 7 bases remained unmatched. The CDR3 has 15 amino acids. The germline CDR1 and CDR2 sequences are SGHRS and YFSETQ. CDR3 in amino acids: CASSFNGDRYQPQHF. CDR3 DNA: TGCGCCAGCAGCTTCAACGGGGACAGATATCAGCCCCAGCATTTT.

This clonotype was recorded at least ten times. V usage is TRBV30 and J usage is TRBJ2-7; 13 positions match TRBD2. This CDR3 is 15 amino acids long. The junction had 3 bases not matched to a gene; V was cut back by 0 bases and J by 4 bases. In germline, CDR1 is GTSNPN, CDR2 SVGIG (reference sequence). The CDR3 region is CAWSVRTSGRYEQYF. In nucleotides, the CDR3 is TGTGCCTGGAGTGTACGGACTAGCGGGAGATACGAGCAGTACTTC.

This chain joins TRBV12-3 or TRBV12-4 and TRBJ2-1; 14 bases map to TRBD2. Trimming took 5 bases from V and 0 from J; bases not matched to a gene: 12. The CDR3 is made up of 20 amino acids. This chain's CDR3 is CASSTTGLAGALISYNEQFF. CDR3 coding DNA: TGTGCCAGCAGTACCACGGGACTAGCGGGAGCCCTGATCTCCTACAATGAGCAGTTCTTC.

CDR3 bases: TGTGCCAGCAGACCCGGGACAGGAGGTCGGGAGCAGTACTTC. Its protein is CASRPGTGGREQYF. The chain uses TRBV28 and TRBJ2-7; 8 nucleotides align to TRBD1. With 6 bases clipped from V and 7 bases from J, the junction kept 11 bases outside the gene matches. This CDR3 comprises 14 residues. CDR1 and CDR2 from the germline V gene are MDHEN and SYDVKM.

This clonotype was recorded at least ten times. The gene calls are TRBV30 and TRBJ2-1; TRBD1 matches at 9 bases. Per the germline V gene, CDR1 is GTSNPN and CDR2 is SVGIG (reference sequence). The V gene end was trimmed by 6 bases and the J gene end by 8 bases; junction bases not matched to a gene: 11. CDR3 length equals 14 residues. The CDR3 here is CACPPRDRAHEQFF. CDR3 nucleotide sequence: TGTGCCTGTCCTCCCCGGGACAGGGCACATGAGCAGTTCTTC.